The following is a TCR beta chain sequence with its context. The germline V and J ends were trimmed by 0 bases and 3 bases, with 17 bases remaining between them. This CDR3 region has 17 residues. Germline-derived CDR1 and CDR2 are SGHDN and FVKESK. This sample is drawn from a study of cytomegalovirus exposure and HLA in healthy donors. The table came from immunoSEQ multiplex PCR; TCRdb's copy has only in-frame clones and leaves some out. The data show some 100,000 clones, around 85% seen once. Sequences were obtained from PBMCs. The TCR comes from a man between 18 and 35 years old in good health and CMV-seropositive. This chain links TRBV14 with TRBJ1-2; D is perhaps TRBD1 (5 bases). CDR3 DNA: TGTGCCAGCAGCCAAGAAAGTGGCAGGGAAAGTGACTATGGCTACACCTTC. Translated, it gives CASSQESGRESDYGYTF.